Following are 12 T cell receptor beta chains from one sample sequenced in a study of long-term antiretroviral therapy in people with HIV (dated 2022 in TCRdb). The immunoSEQ hsTCRB v3.0 assay was used at survey level resolution to sequence the TRB variable region. Held by TCRdb, this immuneACCESS table contains in-frame sequences only and omits some clones. Under half of the omission traces to an unresolved V gene where checked; the cause of the rest is unknown. The sample includes about 25,000 clones, with roughly 93% observed a single time. Under 10% of the sample goes to the ten largest clones. This sample comprised unsorted PBMCs, obtained 7.6 years after starting antiretroviral therapy. Every receptor here comes from a woman in her thirties or forties with HIV.

The V and J genes are TRBV5-1 and TRBJ2-6; D is uncertain. The CDR3 is 15 residues long. Germline V gene sequence: CDR1 SGHRS, CDR2 YFSETQ. V lost 4 bases and J lost 0, with 8 bases in between. The CDR3 sequence: CASSPGNSGANVLTF. For the CDR3, the DNA is TGCGCCAGCAGCCCAGGTAACTCTGGGGCCAACGTCCTGACTTTC. The full variable domain, in which reference TRBV5-1 and TRBJ2-6 provide the parts outside the CDR3, is KAGVTQTPRYLIKTRGQQVTLSCSPISGHRSVSWYQQTPGQGLQFLFEYFSETQRNKGNFPGRFSGRQFSNSRSEMNVSTLELGDSALYLCASSPGNSGANVLTFGAGSRLTVL.

The chain recombines TRBV15 with TRBJ2-2, with D tentatively TRBD1 (5 bases). Trimming removed 8 bases from V and 1 base from J, with 14 bases in between. The CDR3 sequence is 15 residues long. Germline assignment: CDR1 LNHNV and CDR2 YYDKDF (reference sequence). CDR3: CATAGSTENTGELFF. The DNA for the CDR3 is TGTGCCACCGCCGGGTCGACAGAGAACACCGGGGAGCTGTTTTTT.

V is TRBV30 and J is TRBJ2-1, with a possible D match to TRBD2 (6 bases). The V gene's germline CDR1 is GTSNPN and CDR2 SVGIG (reference sequence). There are 15 residues in the CDR3. V lost 5 bases and J lost 8, with 22 bases in between. The CDR3 loop is CAWAPGLASTDEQFF. Written as DNA, the CDR3 is TGTGCCTGGGCCCCGGGACTTGCCTCAACAGATGAGCAGTTCTTC.

The chain uses TRBV6-5 and TRBJ2-7, with a weak D call TRBD1 (5 bases). Germline V gene lookup returns CDR1 MNHEY and CDR2 SVGAGI. The CDR3 loop spans 14 amino acids. V lost 7 bases to trimming and J lost 0 bases, with 13 bases between them. CDR3 nucleotides: TGTGCCAGCAAGACGCCAGGGTCCTCCTACGAGCAGTACTTC. Protein sequence: CASKTPGSSYEQYF.

The chain couples TRBV7-9 to TRBJ1-2; D is unclear. V was cut by 1 base and J by 5 bases, with 8 bases left in between. CDR1 is SEHNR and CDR2 is FQNEAQ in the germline V gene (reference sequence). This CDR3 is built from 13 residues. CDR3 loop: CASSLEEYYGYTF. CDR3 sequence (DNA): TGTGCCAGCAGCTTAGAAGAGTATTATGGCTACACCTTC.

This rearrangement joins TRBV6-1 to TRBJ2-2; 8 bases are a match to TRBD2. V trimming: 4 bases; J trimming: 0 bases; junction bases outside the gene matches: 1. CDR1 is MNHNS, CDR2 SASEGT, per germline. The CDR3 length is 15 residues. The CDR3 region has the DNA TGTGCCAGCAGTGTGGGACTAGCGAACACCGGGGAGCTGTTTTTT. Translated, it gives CASSVGLANTGELFF.

The chain has TRBV4-3 and TRBJ2-7; possible D gene TRBD1, 6 bases. Trimming pared 8 bases from V and 2 bases from J, leaving 16 bases between. CDR1 is LGHNA and CDR2 is YSLEER in the germline V gene. This CDR3 has 14 amino acids. CDR3 sequence (DNA): TGCGCCAGCGCGGAATGGCAGGGGACCTACGAGCAGTACTTC. Its translation is CASAEWQGTYEQYF.

The chain links TRBV6-1 to TRBJ2-4; 7 nucleotides align to TRBD1. V trimming: 0 bases; J trimming: 4 bases; junction bases outside the gene matches: 12. Germline V CDR1 and CDR2: MNHNS, SASEGT. The CDR3 consists of 18 residues. The CDR3 coding sequence is TGTGCCAGCAGTGAAGCCCAAGGGTTTCGGGACAGAAAAAACATTCAGTACTTC. It codes for CASSEAQGFRDRKNIQYF.

This chain joins TRBV4-3 and TRBJ2-7, with a weak D call TRBD1 (5 bases). The V gene's germline CDR1 is LGHNA and CDR2 YSLEER. V lost 0 bases to trimming and J lost 6 bases, with 15 bases between them. CDR3 length: 15 amino acids. CDR3: CASSQDWRTPLEQYF. The CDR3 DNA sequence: TGCGCCAGCAGCCAAGATTGGCGGACACCCCTCGAGCAGTACTTC.

The rearrangement links TRBV9 to TRBJ2-5; maybe TRBD2 (7 bases). V dropped 6 bases and J dropped 2 bases, with 17 bases sitting between them. There are 15 residues in the CDR3. Per the germline V gene, CDR1 is SGDLS and CDR2 is YYNGEE. The CDR3 sequence is CASTQSGGNQETQYF. The CDR3 DNA reads TGTGCCAGCACCCAGTCGGGGGGCAATCAAGAGACCCAGTACTTC.

This clone occurred a few times. The chain links TRBV2 to TRBJ2-7; possible D gene TRBD1, 11 bases. Trimming left V 5 bases short and J 5 bases short, with 28 bases between. This CDR3 comprises 18 residues. Germline loops: CDR1 SNHLY, CDR2 FYNNEI. The DNA of the CDR3 is TGTGCCAGCAGTCCGGGACAGGGGGTCTCTAGCGGGGGAGACGAGCAGTACTTC. It is translated as CASSPGQGVSSGGDEQYF. The variable domain in full, with the rest retrieved from reference TRBV2 and TRBJ2-7, is EPEVTQTPSHQVTQMGQEVILRCVPISNHLYFYWYRQILGQKVEFLVSFYNNEISEKSEIFDDQFSVERPDGSNFTLKIRSTKLEDSAMYFCASSPGQGVSSGGDEQYFGPGTRLTVT.

The V call is TRBV5-1, the J call TRBJ2-7; TRBD1 agrees at 12 bases. The CDR3 is 16 amino acids. Germline CDR1 reads SGHRS; CDR2 reads YFSETQ. J lost 7 bases, V lost 3 bases, and 11 bases had no gene match. CDR3 bases: TGCGCCAGCAGCTGGAATCCGGGACAGGGGGCGGGGGAGCAGTACTTC. It encodes CASSWNPGQGAGEQYF.